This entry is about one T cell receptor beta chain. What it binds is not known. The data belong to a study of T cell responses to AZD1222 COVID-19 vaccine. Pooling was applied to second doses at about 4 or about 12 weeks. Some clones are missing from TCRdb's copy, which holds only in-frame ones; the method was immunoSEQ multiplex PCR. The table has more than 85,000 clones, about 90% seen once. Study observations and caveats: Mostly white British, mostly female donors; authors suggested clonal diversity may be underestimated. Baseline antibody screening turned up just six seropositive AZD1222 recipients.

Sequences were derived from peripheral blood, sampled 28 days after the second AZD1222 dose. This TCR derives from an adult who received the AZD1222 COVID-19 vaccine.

CDR3 DNA: TGTGCCAGCAGCTTAGTAACAGCCGGGACAGCACTTCACAATGAGCAGTTCTTC. Translation gives CASSLVTAGTALHNEQFF. V gene TRBV13 combines with J gene TRBJ2-1; 7 bases map to TRBD1. After removal of 1 base from V and 5 bases from J, the junction contained 14 bases not matched to a gene. This CDR3 has 18 amino acids. CDR1 and CDR2 (germline): PRHDT, FYEKMQ (reference sequence).